The subject of this entry is one TCR beta chain. The entry originates in a study of blood T cell repertoires in COVID-19. Seattle's enrolled individuals joined amid active infection and were then monitored longitudinally. Trimming left V 8 bases short and J 4 bases short, with 15 bases between. The germline V gene encodes CDR1 SEHNR and CDR2 FQNEAQ (reference sequence). This CDR3 comprises 14 residues. TCRdb's table, derived via immunoSEQ multiplex PCR, lists solely in-frame clones and lacks some. This sample has around 130,000 clones, with roughly 89% found just once. Material: peripheral blood. The V gene is TRBV7-9, the J gene TRBJ1-5; tentatively, D is TRBD1 (6 bases). The TCR sequence derives from a man aged 25-40 years with COVID-19, enrolled during active disease. The CDR3 coding sequence is TGTGCCAGCGGGGTAGGGGGGGCTAATCAGCCCCAGCATTTT. Translated, it gives CASGVGGANQPQHF.